The T cell receptor beta chain described here comes from a study of shared clonotypes between healthy human individuals (TCRdb year 2020). For context, the study as a whole: The cohort comprised two women and a few men aged 18 to 49 years. For each donor, CD4 naive and CD4 memory were each run on three plates, CD8 naive on two plates, and CD8 memory on one plate. To estimate repertoire size and how much clonotypes are shared between individuals, the study performed deep sequencing of blood TCR repertoires from five healthy adults. To increase sequencing depth and limit assay-specific biases, TCR repertoire library preparation and sequencing were carried out by different laboratories using diverse techniques. Leukapheresis yielded between about 0.9 and 9 billion PBMCs per donor.

General study outcomes and caveats: Higher generation probabilities were observed for clonotypes shared by all four sorted-subset donors than for non-shared clonotypes. The genetic and exposure-history diversity represented was limited by the small number of donors. Based on pairwise subsampling, the degree of clonotype sharing among donors was expected to be affected by sequencing depth. Sampling was restricted to blood, and TCR repertoires in tissue are likely to differ from TCR repertoires in blood. Even with the large sequencing depth, rarefaction of the sorted-subset datasets indicated that sequencing was incomplete. Approximately 5% of naive CD4, 3.5% of naive CD8, 2% to 2.5% of memory CD4, and about 0.4% of memory CD8 clonotypes were shared across a few donors. Estimated clonotype richness was generally larger for naive than for memory subsets.

CDR3 length: 16 amino acids, cysteine to phenylalanine. Only the CDR3 portion is preserved as DNA: 48 bases, with reading frame beginning at the first base. The germline V gene (reference sequence) sets CDR1 to LNHDA and CDR2 to SQIVND. Germline trimming amounts to 4 bases on V and 6 bases on J, with 12 as the count of junction bases outside the gene matches. Using the deep immunoSEQ assay, multiplex PCR amplified TCR CDR3 regions from genomic DNA. For each cell subset, the extracted genomic DNA was distributed evenly across all wells of several immunoSEQ 96-well plates, and each plate served as one replicate. Each replicate PCR for sorted subsets received about 220 ng genomic DNA, equal to 30,000 or so T cell genomes. The purified libraries were quantified using a Qubit 3.0 fluorometer, sized with a Bioanalyzer 2100, and then quantified again using the KAPA Library Quantification kit. A separate single-read 150-cycle Illumina NextSeq 550 flow cell was used to sequence each immunoSEQ 96-well plate. The original methods were these. Because the immunoSEQ output held only junctional sequences and lacked quality scores, the filtering could not match the filtering applied to full-length reads. Sequences were annotated with PyIR, a Python wrapper for IgBLAST v1.9, and V/J genes and CDR3 were assigned using IMGT germline references. Reads were filtered out if the reads had weak V/J assignments (E-value above 1e-6), no CDR3, stop codons, out-of-frame junctions, or ambiguous translated residues. A V3J clonotype was defined by an identical inferred V gene, J gene, and CDR3 amino acid sequence. To compute the percentage overlap between repertoires, the number of shared unique clonotypes was divided by the size of the smaller repertoire. Three approaches were used to assess repertoire richness: RTK rarefaction, the Chao1 estimator, and Recon v2.1 estimates of unobserved clonotypes. Generation probabilities for all TCRbeta clonotypes obtained by the gDNA method from a handful of donors were computed using OLGA. The source is immuneACCESS, and TCRdb retained only in-frame sequences with V and J called. Part of the clones is not carried over; for the studies checked, unresolved V genes explain less than half of this, and the remainder is unexplained. That table gives V, J and clone size, and the DNA gave D and trimming. The sample contains a few hundred thousand clones, about 96% of them found a single time. Around 0.057% of the sample belongs to the ten largest clones.

As for this clone: Its recognized antigen is unknown. No base quality values were provided; no much bigger clone lies one nucleotide off.

The donors were healthy, HIV-negative adults who had no recently reported acute infections or vaccinations. Every donor was a Caucasian adult residing in Nashville, Tennessee, USA. CD4+ T cells were enriched by magnetic negative selection; naive cells were then positively selected on CD45RA, and the negative fraction formed the memory subset. After blood collection by leukapheresis, PBMCs were isolated using Ficoll-Histopaque density gradient centrifugation and then cryopreserved in the vapor phase of liquid nitrogen. Analytical flow cytometry was used to check the purity and quantity of each magnetically sorted T cell population. From each sorted fraction, genomic DNA was isolated and quantified by UV absorbance on a Nanodrop 2000c.

The sequence is built from TRBV19 and TRBJ2-7; 10 bases in the middle match TRBD1. Sequences were obtained from naive CD4+ T cells sorted from blood. In the paper's terms, the cell subset or site label means: CD45RA+ positively selected. The sequence derives from a woman aged 25 to 45 in good health. CDR3 loop: CASSKTGTGVVGEQYF. The DNA sequence reads TGTGCCAGTAGTAAAACCGGGACAGGGGTCGTCGGCGAGCAGTACTTC.